Listed here are 8 T cell receptor beta chains from one sample, sequenced in a study of T cells in Graves' hyperthyroidism and ophthalmopathy. Amplified TCR beta CDR3 regions came from RNA transcripts. HTBI primers were employed in a first-round RT-PCR of the TCR CDR3. One entry per CDR3 protein, called by TCRdb with MiXCR from the multiplex PCR reads. The repertoire includes a few hundred thousand distinct CDR3 sequences, around 16% of them detected once, and under 8% sits in the top ten. Specimen: blood. These receptors were taken from a woman aged 25 to 39 with Graves' hyperthyroidism.

This clonotype was picked up many times. The V call is TRBV28, the J call TRBJ1-2; possibly TRBD1 for D (5 bases). The CDR3 length is 13 residues. The germline CDR1 and CDR2 sequences are MDHEN and SYDVKM. V lost 6 bases and J lost 4, with 12 bases in between. Written as DNA, the CDR3 is TGTGCCAGCAGCCTCAGGGACCTCTATGGCTACACCTTC. It specifies CASSLRDLYGYTF.

There are many counts of this clonotype. The J gene is TRBJ2-1, the V gene TRBV10-3, with 10 bases matching TRBD2. J was trimmed by 7 bases and V by 6 bases; bases with no gene match: 6. The CDR3 spans 14 residues. CDR1 is ENHRY and CDR2 is SYGVKD in the germline V gene. In nucleotides, the CDR3 is TGTGCCATCAGAGAACTAGCGGGAAAGAATGAGCAGTTCTTC. Translation gives CAIRELAGKNEQFF.

This clonotype was detected ten times or more. J is TRBJ2-3 and V is TRBV28, with D possibly TRBD1 on 5 matching bases. Germline CDR1 MDHEN, CDR2 SYDVKM. CDR3 length equals 14 residues. Deletions cut 8 bases from V and 1 base from J, with 13 bases between. CDR3 nucleotides: TGTGCCAGCCTCGGGTTCAGGGGCACAGATACGCAGTATTTT. Its protein is CASLGFRGTDTQYF.

This clonotype was seen at least ten times. The genes are TRBV20-1 and TRBJ2-1; tentative D call: TRBD2 (6 bases). V was clipped by 5 bases and J by 9 bases, with 20 bases between them. CDR1 and CDR2 (germline): DFQATT, SNEGSKA (reference sequence). The CDR3 has 14 residues. CDR3 protein: CSAPPMGRDFEQFF. CDR3 nucleotide sequence: TGCAGTGCTCCCCCAATGGGGCGGGATTTTGAGCAGTTCTTC.

This clonotype was picked up a small number of times. J is TRBJ2-1 and V is TRBV4-2; 9 positions match TRBD2. Germline V gene data show CDR1 as LGHNA and CDR2 as YNFKEQ. The CDR3 totals 19 residues. Germline trimming cut 0 bases from V and 8 bases from J; bases unmatched to any gene: 17. CDR3 amino acids: CASSQDQVPQSGRSDEQFF. The CDR3 DNA is TGTGCCAGCAGCCAAGATCAGGTGCCCCAAAGCGGGAGGTCAGATGAGCAGTTCTTC.

This clonotype was recorded many times. The CDR3 spells CASSLTSGRGTYEQYF. The CDR3 region has the DNA TGTGCCAGCAGTTTGACTAGCGGGAGGGGAACCTACGAGCAGTACTTC. The genes are TRBV28 and TRBJ2-7, with TRBD2 matching 14 bases. J lost 2 bases, V lost 3 bases, and 3 bases had no gene match. Germline CDR1 and CDR2: MDHEN and SYDVKM. The CDR3 loop spans 16 amino acids.

V and J are TRBV20-1 and TRBJ2-7, with D hard to call. The CDR3 contains 16 residues. Trimming pared 0 bases from V and 0 bases from J, leaving 15 bases between. Looked up from germline, CDR1 is DFQATT and CDR2 is SNEGSKA (reference sequence). The CDR3 coding sequence is TGCAGTGCTAGAGAGACACAGAACCGAATCTCCTACGAGCAGTACTTC. Its translation: CSARETQNRISYEQYF.

This clonotype appeared a few times. One junction end does not reproduce the germline sequence, and a read error may be involved. The CDR3, as DNA: TGTGCCAGCAGCCATGTTTCGCGTGACAGGGGCCCGCAATCAGCCCCAGCATTT. Translated, it gives CASSHVSRDRGPQSAPAF. The gene calls are TRBV3-1 and TRBJ1-5, with 8 nucleotides matching TRBD1. Germline V gene lookup returns CDR1 LGHDT and CDR2 YNNKEL (reference sequence). This CDR3 spans 18 amino acids.